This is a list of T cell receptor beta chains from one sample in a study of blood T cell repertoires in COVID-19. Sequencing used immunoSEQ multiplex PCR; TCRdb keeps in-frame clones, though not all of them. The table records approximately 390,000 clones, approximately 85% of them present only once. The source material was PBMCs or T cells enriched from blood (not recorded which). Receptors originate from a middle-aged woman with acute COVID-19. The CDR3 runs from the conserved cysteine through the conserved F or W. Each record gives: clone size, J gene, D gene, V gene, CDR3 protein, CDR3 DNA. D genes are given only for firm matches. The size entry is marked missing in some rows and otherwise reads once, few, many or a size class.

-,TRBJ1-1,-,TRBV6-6,CASRRGGPTEAFF,TGTGCCAGCAGGCGGGGAGGCCCCACTGAAGCTTTCTTT
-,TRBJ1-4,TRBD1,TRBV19,CASKNRGTEKLFF,TGTGCCAGTAAGAACAGGGGTACTGAAAAACTGTTTTTT
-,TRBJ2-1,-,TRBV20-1,CSAASRNEQFF,TGCAGTGCCGCGTCCCGGAATGAGCAGTTCTTC
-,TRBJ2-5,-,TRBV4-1,CASSQVPVETQYF,TGCGCCAGCAGCCAAGTTCCGGTAGAGACCCAGTACTTC
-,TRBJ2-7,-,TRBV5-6,CASSLDRPSYEQYF,TGTGCCAGCAGCTTAGACAGGCCCTCCTACGAGCAGTACTTC
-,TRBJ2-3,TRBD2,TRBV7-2,CASGTSVTDTQYF,TGTGCCAGCGGGACTAGCGTCACAGATACGCAGTATTTT
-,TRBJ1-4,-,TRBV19,CASSIISGSYEKLFF,TGTGCCAGTAGTATAATCTCAGGATCATATGAAAAACTGTTTTTT
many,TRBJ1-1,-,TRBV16,CASSQSAKSDTEAFF,TGTGCCAGCAGCCAATCCGCTAAGTCGGACACTGAAGCTTTCTTT
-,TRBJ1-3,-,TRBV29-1,CSAMDRRSPFTIYF,TGCAGCGCTATGGACAGACGATCTCCGTTCACCATATATTTT
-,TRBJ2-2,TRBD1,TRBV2,CASRGQGAQGGELFF,TGTGCCAGCAGGGGACAGGGGGCGCAAGGCGGGGAGCTGTTTTTT
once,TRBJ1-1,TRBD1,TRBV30,CAWSRPGTGFGAFF,TGTGCCTGGAGCCGCCCCGGGACAGGGTTCGGGGCTTTCTTT
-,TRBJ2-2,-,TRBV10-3,CAISDATATGELFF,TGTGCCATCAGTGACGCAACAGCCACCGGGGAGCTGTTTTTT
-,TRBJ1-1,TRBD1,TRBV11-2,CASSLGQGTVGTEAFF,TGTGCCAGCAGCTTGGGACAGGGGACGGTTGGGACTGAAGCTTTCTTT
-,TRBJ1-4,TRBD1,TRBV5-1,CASSSKGQSNEKLFF,TGCGCCAGCAGTTCGAAGGGACAGTCCAATGAAAAACTGTTTTTT
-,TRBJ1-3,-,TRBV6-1,CASSESGTGNTIYF,TGTGCCAGCAGTGAATCAGGGACTGGAAACACCATATATTTT
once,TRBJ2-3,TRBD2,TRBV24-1,CATSETGTSGGTRYF,TGTGCCACCAGTGAAACCGGGACTAGCGGGGGGACCAGGTATTTT
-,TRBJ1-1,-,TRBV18,CASSPNPQTHGTEAFF,TGTGCCAGCTCCCCCAACCCCCAGACACATGGCACTGAAGCTTTCTTT
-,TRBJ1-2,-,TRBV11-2,CASSPGEGNYGYTF,TGTGCCAGCAGCCCCGGTGAGGGAAACTATGGCTACACCTTC
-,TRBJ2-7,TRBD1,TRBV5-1,CASSPWDRYYEQYF,TGCGCCAGCAGCCCCTGGGACAGATACTACGAGCAGTACTTC
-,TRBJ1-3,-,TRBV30,CAWSKAGGNTIYF,TGTGCCTGGAGTAAGGCAGGGGGAAACACCATATATTTT
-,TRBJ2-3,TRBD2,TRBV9,CASSAKRGWGTDTQYF,TGTGCCAGCAGCGCCAAGCGGGGTTGGGGCACAGATACGCAGTATTTT
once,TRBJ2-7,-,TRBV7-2,CASSLAATYEQYF,TGTGCCAGCAGCTTAGCTGCGACCTACGAGCAGTACTTC
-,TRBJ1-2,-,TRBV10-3,CAISEGTWGNYGYTF,TGTGCCATCAGTGAGGGGACATGGGGAAACTATGGCTACACCTTC
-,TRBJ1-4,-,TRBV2,CAGGRGNEKLFF,TGTGCCGGCGGGAGGGGTAATGAAAAACTGTTTTTT
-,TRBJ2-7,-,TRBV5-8,CASSPGGGPSYEQYF,TGTGCCAGCAGCCCCGGCGGAGGGCCCTCCTACGAGCAGTACTTC
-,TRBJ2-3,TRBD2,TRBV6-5,CASSYRAGWGTDTQYF,TGTGCCAGCAGTTACCGAGCGGGGTGGGGCACAGATACGCAGTATTTT
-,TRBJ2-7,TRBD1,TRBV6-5,CASSFGTGQQYF,TGTGCCAGCAGCTTTGGGACAGGTCAGCAGTACTTC
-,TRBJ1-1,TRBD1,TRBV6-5,CASRYRGNTEAFF,TGTGCCAGCAGATACAGGGGAAACACTGAAGCTTTCTTT
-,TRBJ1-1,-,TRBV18,CASSLEGFGTEAFF,TGTGCCAGCTCCCTGGAGGGGTTCGGCACTGAAGCTTTCTTT
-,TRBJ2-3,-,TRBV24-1,CATRRGTLSTDTQYF,TGTGCCACCAGGAGGGGGACACTCAGCACAGATACGCAGTATTTT
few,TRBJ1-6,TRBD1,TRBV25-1,CASNPLVGGSDNSPLHF,TGTGCCAGCAATCCCCTGGTAGGGGGCTCAGATAATTCACCCCTCCACTTT
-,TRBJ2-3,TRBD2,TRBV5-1,CASSSIGGGGAGDTQYF,TGCGCCAGCAGCTCAATAGGTGGCGGGGGGGCCGGAGATACGCAGTATTTT
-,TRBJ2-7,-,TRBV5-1,CASSLASEQYF,TGCGCCAGCAGCTTGGCGTCCGAGCAGTACTTC
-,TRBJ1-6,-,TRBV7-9,CASSQQNSPLHF,TGTGCCAGCAGCCAACAGAATTCACCCCTCCACTTT
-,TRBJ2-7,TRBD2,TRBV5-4,CASSLDGGGPREQYF,TGTGCCAGCAGCTTGGACGGCGGGGGGCCGAGAGAGCAGTACTTC
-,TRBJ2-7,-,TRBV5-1,CASSLVTGGAYEQYF,TGCGCCAGCAGCTTGGTTACAGGGGGGGCGTACGAGCAGTACTTC
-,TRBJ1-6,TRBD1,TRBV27,CASSPGQTNSPLHF,TGTGCCAGCAGTCCGGGACAGACTAATTCACCCCTCCACTTT